Each of the 25 T cell receptor beta chains below was sequenced from the same sample in a study of T cell repertoires in cytomegalovirus infection. TCRdb analysed the reads with MiXCR anew, one entry per CDR3 protein. Seen here are 100,000 to 150,000 distinct CDR3 sequences, more than 20% observed once, and the top ten hold 30% to 40%. These receptors have no identified antigens. The sequencing sample was made of PBMCs, sequenced either directly or after in vitro stimulation (not recorded which). These receptors came from a human donor in good health (CMV status not recorded). Some clones in this sample may be carry-over from other donors' samples.

This sequence joins TRBV18 and TRBJ2-7; D remains ambiguous. Germline CDR1 and CDR2: KGHSH and LQKENI. The V and J ends lost 5 bases and 4 bases respectively, with 15 bases between them. The CDR3 is made up of 14 amino acids. The CDR3 region is CASSSKGGEYEQYV. The CDR3 DNA follows: TGTGCCAGCTCATCCAAAGGCGGCGAATACGAGCAGTACGTC.

With regard to this clonotype: A much larger clone is a single base away; this may be a read error. Written as DNA, the CDR3 is TGTGCCAGCAGCCGAAGGACTAGCGGGAGGGCAACAGATACGCAGTATTTT. Translated: CASSRRTSGRATDTQYF. The chain recombines TRBV7-8 with TRBJ2-3; TRBD2 agrees at 15 bases. This CDR3 contains 17 residues. Unmatched junction bases numbered 6, after V lost 5 bases and J lost 3 bases. Germline loops: CDR1 SGHVS, CDR2 FQNEAQ. The full variable domain, with the rest looked up from reference TRBV7-8 and TRBJ2-3, is GAGVSQSPRYKVAKRGQDVALRCDPISGHVSLFWYQQALGQGPEFLTYFQNEAQLDKSGLPSDRFFAERPEGSVSTLKIQRTQQEDSAVYLCASSRRTSGRATDTQYFGPGTRLTVL.

This clonotype was counted many times. This chain joins TRBV11-3 and TRBJ2-3, with D uncertain. This CDR3 contains 14 residues. The ends were cut back, 1 base at V and 5 bases at J, with 10 bases in the middle. From germline, CDR1 is SGHNT and CDR2 YENEEA. The CDR3 reads CASSLVFWGDTQYF. CDR3 sequence (DNA): TGTGCCAGCAGCTTAGTATTCTGGGGAGATACGCAGTATTTT.

The rearrangement links TRBV7-9 to TRBJ2-5; TRBD2 matches at 11 bases. The CDR3 sequence is 14 residues long. The germline V gene has CDR1 SEHNR and CDR2 FQNEAQ (reference sequence). After removal of 5 bases from V and 5 bases from J, the junction contained 4 bases not matched to a gene. The chain's CDR3 is CASSETSGIETQYF. Here the CDR3 DNA reads TGTGCCAGCAGCGAGACTAGCGGGATTGAGACCCAGTACTTC.

The gene calls are TRBV20-1 and TRBJ2-1; TRBD2 might be the D (6 bases). The V gene's germline CDR1 is DFQATT and CDR2 SNEGSKA (reference sequence). This CDR3 is built from 17 residues. Deletions cut 3 bases from V and 2 bases from J, with 20 bases between. The CDR3 DNA sequence: TGCAGTGCTAGTCAGGTTCGGAGCGGAGGGACCTACAATGAGCAGTTCTTC. It is translated as CSASQVRSGGTYNEQFF.

V is TRBV29-1 and J is TRBJ2-1, with D perhaps matching TRBD2 (6 bases). V was pared by 3 bases and J by 5 bases, with 11 bases between. This CDR3 is 13 amino acids long. CDR1 and CDR2 from the germline V gene are SQVTM and ANQGSEA. The DNA for the CDR3 is TGCAGCGTTGATTCCGGGAGAAACAATGAGCAGTTCTTC. This codes for CSVDSGRNNEQFF.

This clonotype was counted between two and nine times. The rearrangement joins TRBV4-3 to TRBJ2-7; no definite D call. V was trimmed by 1 base and J by 2 bases, leaving 9 bases between them. CDR1 is LGHNA, CDR2 YSLEER, per germline. CDR3 length equals 14 residues. CDR3 region: CASSQALGTYEQYF. The CDR3 DNA reads TGCGCCAGCAGCCAAGCCCTGGGAACCTACGAGCAGTACTTC.

This clonotype appeared a few times. The CDR3 nucleotides are TGTGCCAGCAGCCAAACAAGGGATCAAGAGACCCAGTACTTC. Translated: CASSQTRDQETQYF. The chain uses TRBV14 and TRBJ2-5, with D unclear. V was shortened by 2 bases and J by 2 bases, with 9 bases between the two germline ends. This CDR3 is built from 14 residues. Germline V gene lookup returns CDR1 SGHDN and CDR2 FVKESK.

The table lists this clonotype with a few counts. The V and J genes are TRBV23-1 and TRBJ2-7; the D gene is possibly TRBD2 (5 bases). TRBV23-1 is flagged as an ORF with uncertain function. The V end lost 4 bases, the J end lost 0 bases, and 16 bases lay between the germline ends. The CDR3 has 16 amino acids. For the CDR3, the DNA is TGCGCCAGCAGTCCTTTTAAGCGGAAAAGCTCCTACGAGCAGTACTTC. Translating gives CASSPFKRKSSYEQYF.

The sample holds a few counts of this clonotype. This sequence joins TRBV6-1 and TRBJ1-5; D possibly corresponds to TRBD1 (6 bases). V was cut by 6 bases and J by 2 bases, with 14 bases left in between. CDR1 and CDR2 from the germline V gene are MNHNS and SASEGT. This CDR3 is 15 amino acids long. The CDR3: CASSTGWGGNQPQHF. The CDR3 nucleotides read TGTGCCAGCAGCACAGGGTGGGGCGGCAATCAGCCCCAGCATTTT.

In this sample, this clonotype turned up a few times. This rearrangement joins TRBV7-2 to TRBJ1-1; D is uncertain. Germline assignment: CDR1 SGHTA and CDR2 FQGNSA. Trimming left V 1 base short and J 0 bases short, with 15 bases between. This CDR3 comprises 17 residues. CDR3 region: CASSLGVHKAMNTEAFF. The CDR3 DNA sequence: TGTGCCAGCAGCTTAGGCGTCCACAAGGCTATGAACACTGAAGCTTTCTTT.

This clonotype occurred many times. The chain carries TRBV7-2 and TRBJ1-1; D is unclear. The V end lost 4 bases, the J end lost 2 bases, and 5 bases lay between the germline ends. Germline CDR1 and CDR2: SGHTA and FQGNSA. The CDR3 runs to 12 residues. The CDR3 loop is CASSYPNTEAFF. In nucleotides, the CDR3 is TGTGCCAGCAGCTATCCAAACACTGAAGCTTTCTTT.

The chain carries TRBV6-6 and TRBJ2-1; unclear D gene. This CDR3 has 15 residues. The germline V gene has CDR1 MNHNY and CDR2 SVGAGI (reference sequence). V lost 2 bases and J lost 7, with 15 bases in between. In DNA, the CDR3 is TGTGCCAGCAGTTACCTGGTAGTACCTGGGAATGAGCAGTTCTTC. This gives the protein CASSYLVVPGNEQFF.

Only a few counts were recorded for this clonotype. The chain links TRBV12-3 or TRBV12-4 to TRBJ2-7, with 8 bases matching TRBD2. V lost 6 bases, J lost 2 bases, and 6 bases stayed unmatched. This CDR3 is built from 14 residues. Written as DNA, the CDR3 is TGTGCCAGCAGCGGGGGGGGGCTAACCTACGAGCAGTACTTC. Its translation is CASSGGGLTYEQYF.

The V gene is TRBV28, the J gene TRBJ2-5, with 9 bases that match TRBD2. Unmatched junction bases numbered 7, after V lost 3 bases and J lost 5 bases. Germline V lookup: CDR1 MDHEN, CDR2 SYDVKM. The CDR3 totals 15 residues. The CDR3 DNA is TGTGCCAGCAGTTTCGCCGGGACTAGCTATGAGACCCAGTACTTC. It specifies CASSFAGTSYETQYF.

J is TRBJ2-5 and V is TRBV2; TRBD2 matches 9 bases. Germline loops: CDR1 SNHLY, CDR2 FYNNEI. V trimming: 6 bases; J trimming: 6 bases; junction bases outside the gene matches: 8. The CDR3 is 14 amino acids. The CDR3 sequence: CASRSSGSIKTQYF. CDR3 coding DNA: TGTGCCAGCAGGAGTAGCGGGAGTATAAAGACCCAGTACTTC.

This rearrangement joins TRBV20-1 to TRBJ2-7; 9 positions agree with TRBD2. With V trimmed by 6 bases and J by 3 bases, 6 bases remained unmatched. CDR3 length: 13 residues. Germline CDR1 reads DFQATT; CDR2 reads SNEGSKA (reference sequence). The CDR3 DNA reads TGCAGTGCGGCCCTAGCGGGGCGCTACGAGCAGTACTTC. Protein sequence: CSAALAGRYEQYF.

This clonotype was recorded a few times. The gene calls are TRBV6-5 and TRBJ2-4, with unresolved D. The germline gives CDR1 MNHEY, CDR2 SVGAGI. The ends were cut back, 2 bases at V and 0 bases at J, with 8 bases in the middle. There are 15 residues in the CDR3. In DNA form, the CDR3 reads TGTGCCAGCAGTTACAGCGAATTAGCCAAAAACATTCAGTACTTC. This codes for CASSYSELAKNIQYF.

Remarks on this clonotype: Possible read error: a much larger clone is one base away. Because the CDR3 is missing its conserved closing phenylalanine or tryptophan, this is likely a read error. The V and J genes are TRBV6-5 and TRBJ2-1, with 11 nucleotides matching TRBD1. CDR1 is MNHEY and CDR2 is SVGAGI in the germline V gene. The V gene end was trimmed by 6 bases and the J gene end by 9 bases; junction bases not matched to a gene: 16. The CDR3 consists of 17 residues. The CDR3 protein is CASRQTGTGGAQVEQFY. CDR3 sequence (DNA): TGTGCCAGCAGGCAAACCGGGACAGGGGGTGCCCAAGTTGAGCAGTTCTAC.

This clonotype was found a few times. J is TRBJ2-7 and V is TRBV7-6; D is undetermined. Trimming took off 3 bases at V and 3 bases at J, with 12 bases between the two ends. Per the germline V gene, CDR1 is SGHVS and CDR2 is FNYEAQ. The CDR3 length is 14 residues. Written as DNA, the CDR3 is TGTGCCAGCAGCTTGGCTGAGGCCCGCTACGAGCAGTACTTC. Translation gives CASSLAEARYEQYF. Together with reference TRBV7-6 and TRBJ2-7, the CDR3 gives the full variable domain: GAGVSQSPRYKVTKRGQDVALRCDPISGHVSLYWYRQALGQGPEFLTYFNYEAQQDKSGLPNDRFSAERPEGSISTLTIQRTEQRDSAMYRCASSLAEARYEQYFGPGTRLTVT.

This clonotype was seen only a few times. The rearrangement uses TRBV5-1 and TRBJ2-1; maybe TRBD1 (6 bases). Trimming took 0 bases from V and 6 from J, leaving 10 bases between them. The CDR3 runs to 14 residues. Germline V gene lookup returns CDR1 SGHRS and CDR2 YFSETQ. CDR3 in amino acids: CASSLVPQGNEQFF. The DNA of the CDR3 is TGCGCCAGCAGCTTGGTACCACAGGGCAATGAGCAGTTCTTC.

Many counts were recorded for this clonotype. This rearrangement joins TRBV12-3 or TRBV12-4 to TRBJ2-2; D might be TRBD2 (6 bases). Trimming removed 6 bases at V and 5 bases at J, with 10 bases between. CDR3 size: 13 residues. In DNA, the CDR3 is TGTGCCAGCAGAGCGGAGGGGACCGGGGAGCTGTTTTTT. Translated, it gives CASRAEGTGELFF.

The V gene is TRBV7-9, the J gene TRBJ1-2; D not certain. V was pared by 5 bases and J by 1 base, with 11 bases between. CDR3 length equals 14 residues. The germline gives CDR1 SEHNR, CDR2 FQNEAQ (reference sequence). The CDR3 DNA reads as TGTGCCAGCAGCCTCCCTGAGCGTAACTATGGCTACACCTTC. Residues: CASSLPERNYGYTF.

J is TRBJ2-7 and V is TRBV4-3; 10 positions agree with TRBD1. V was pared by 1 base and J by 2 bases, with 2 bases of the junction left unmatched. The V gene's germline CDR1 is LGHNA and CDR2 YSLEER. The CDR3 has 15 residues. The DNA for the CDR3 is TGCGCCAGCAGCCAAGGAGGACAGGGGGCCTACGAGCAGTACTTC. This sequence encodes CASSQGGQGAYEQYF.

This clonotype has a handful of counts. The chain links TRBV7-9 to TRBJ2-3; 8 bases are shared with TRBD2. The V gene's germline CDR1 is SEHNR and CDR2 FQNEAQ (reference sequence). This CDR3 spans 16 amino acids. Trimming at V came to 1 base and at J to 4 bases, leaving 7 bases not matched to a gene. The CDR3 coding sequence is TGTGCCAGCAGCTTAGGGGCGACTAGCGTGGCAGATACGCAGTATTTT. Amino acids: CASSLGATSVADTQYF.